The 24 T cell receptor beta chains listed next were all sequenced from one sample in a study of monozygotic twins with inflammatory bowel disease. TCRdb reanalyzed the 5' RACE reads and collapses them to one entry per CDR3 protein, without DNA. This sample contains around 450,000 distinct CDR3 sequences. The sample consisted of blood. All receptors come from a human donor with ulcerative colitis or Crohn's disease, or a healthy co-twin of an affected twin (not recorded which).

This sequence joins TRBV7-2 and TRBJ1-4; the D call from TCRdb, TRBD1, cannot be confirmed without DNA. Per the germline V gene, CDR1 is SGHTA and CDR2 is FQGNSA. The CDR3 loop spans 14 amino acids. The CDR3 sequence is CASSHGQGSEKLFF.

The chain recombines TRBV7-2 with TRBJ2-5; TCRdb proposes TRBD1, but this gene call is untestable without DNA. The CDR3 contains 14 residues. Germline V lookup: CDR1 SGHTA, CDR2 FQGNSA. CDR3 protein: CASSGWDYEETQYF.

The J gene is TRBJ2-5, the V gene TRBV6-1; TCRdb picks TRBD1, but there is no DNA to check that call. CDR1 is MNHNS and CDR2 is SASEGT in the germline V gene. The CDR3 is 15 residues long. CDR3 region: CASRPGTGWSETQYF.

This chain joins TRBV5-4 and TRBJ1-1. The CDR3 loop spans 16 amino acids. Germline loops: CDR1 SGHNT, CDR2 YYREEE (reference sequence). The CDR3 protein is CASSLEGLTLNTEAFF.

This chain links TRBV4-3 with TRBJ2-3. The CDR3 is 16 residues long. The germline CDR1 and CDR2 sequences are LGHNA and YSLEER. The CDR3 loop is CASSPGFRASADAQYF.

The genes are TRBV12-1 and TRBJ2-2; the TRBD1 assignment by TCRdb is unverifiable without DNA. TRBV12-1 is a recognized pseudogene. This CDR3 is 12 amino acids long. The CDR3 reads CASEGGTGELFF.

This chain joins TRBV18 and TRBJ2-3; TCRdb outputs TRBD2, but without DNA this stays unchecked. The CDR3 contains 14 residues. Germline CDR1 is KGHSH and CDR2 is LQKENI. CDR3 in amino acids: CASSNSGSTDTQYF.

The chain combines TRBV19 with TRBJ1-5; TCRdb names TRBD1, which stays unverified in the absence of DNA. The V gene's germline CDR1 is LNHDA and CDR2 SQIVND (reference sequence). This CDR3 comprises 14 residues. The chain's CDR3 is CASSRQESDQPQHF.

The chain's CDR3 is CASSFSGTSDTQYF. V gene TRBV5-1 combines with J gene TRBJ2-3; checking the TCRdb D call of TRBD2 is not possible without DNA. Looked up from germline, CDR1 is SGHRS and CDR2 is YFSETQ. CDR3 length: 14 amino acids.

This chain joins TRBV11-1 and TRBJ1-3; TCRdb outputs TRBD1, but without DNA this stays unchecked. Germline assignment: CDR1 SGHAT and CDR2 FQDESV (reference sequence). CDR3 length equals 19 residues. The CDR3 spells CASSSGTGVWSDSGNTIYF.

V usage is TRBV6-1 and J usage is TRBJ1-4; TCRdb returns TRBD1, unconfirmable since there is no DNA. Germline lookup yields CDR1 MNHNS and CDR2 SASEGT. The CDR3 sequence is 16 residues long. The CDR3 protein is CASSKGRGATNEKLFF.

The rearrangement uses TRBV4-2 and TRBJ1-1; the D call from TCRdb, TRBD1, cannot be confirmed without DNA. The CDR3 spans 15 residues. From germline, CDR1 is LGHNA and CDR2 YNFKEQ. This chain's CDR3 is CASSQEPTGDTEAFF.

CDR3 residues: CASSTETGGITDTQYF. The chain is built from TRBV21-1 and TRBJ2-3; there is no DNA to check the TCRdb D call of TRBD1. TRBV21-1 is termed a pseudogene. The CDR3 sequence is 16 residues long.

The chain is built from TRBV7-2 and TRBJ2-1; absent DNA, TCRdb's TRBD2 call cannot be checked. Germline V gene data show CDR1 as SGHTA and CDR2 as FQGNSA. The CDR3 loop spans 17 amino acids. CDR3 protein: CASSLGGLAGAQDEQFF.

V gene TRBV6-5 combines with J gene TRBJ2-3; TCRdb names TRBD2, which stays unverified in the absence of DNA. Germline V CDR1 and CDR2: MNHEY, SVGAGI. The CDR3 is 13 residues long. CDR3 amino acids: CASTKAGGSTQYF.

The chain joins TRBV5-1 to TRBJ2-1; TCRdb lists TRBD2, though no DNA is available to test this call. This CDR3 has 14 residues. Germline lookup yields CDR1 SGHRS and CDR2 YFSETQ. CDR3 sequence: CASSSASVHNEQFF. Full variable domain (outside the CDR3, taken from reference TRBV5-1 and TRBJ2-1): KAGVTQTPRYLIKTRGQQVTLSCSPISGHRSVSWYQQTPGQGLQFLFEYFSETQRNKGNFPGRFSGRQFSNSRSEMNVSTLELGDSALYLCASSSASVHNEQFFGPGTRLTVL.

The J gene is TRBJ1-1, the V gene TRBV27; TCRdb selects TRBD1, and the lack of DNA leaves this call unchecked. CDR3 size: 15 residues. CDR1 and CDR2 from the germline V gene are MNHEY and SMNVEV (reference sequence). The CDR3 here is CASSPQTAGDAEAFF.

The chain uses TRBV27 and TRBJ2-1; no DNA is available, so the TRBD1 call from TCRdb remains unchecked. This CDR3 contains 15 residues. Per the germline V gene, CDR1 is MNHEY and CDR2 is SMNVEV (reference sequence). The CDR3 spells CASNTRGEGYNEQFF.

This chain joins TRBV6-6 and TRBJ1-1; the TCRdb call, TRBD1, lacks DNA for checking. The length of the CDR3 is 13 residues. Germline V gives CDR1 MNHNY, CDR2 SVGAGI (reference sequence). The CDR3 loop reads CASSYSTGSMAFF.

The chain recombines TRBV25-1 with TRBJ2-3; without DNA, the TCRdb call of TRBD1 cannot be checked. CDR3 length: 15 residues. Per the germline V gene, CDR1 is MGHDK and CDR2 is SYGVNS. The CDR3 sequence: CASSSRGRGTDTQYF.

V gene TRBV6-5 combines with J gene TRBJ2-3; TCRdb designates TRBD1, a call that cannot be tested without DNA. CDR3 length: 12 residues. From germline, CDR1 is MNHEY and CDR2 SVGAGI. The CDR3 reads CASGPPKHTQYF.

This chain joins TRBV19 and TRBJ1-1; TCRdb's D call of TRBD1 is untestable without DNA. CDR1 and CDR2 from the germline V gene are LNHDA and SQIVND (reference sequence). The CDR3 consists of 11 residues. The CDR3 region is CASILGGEAFF. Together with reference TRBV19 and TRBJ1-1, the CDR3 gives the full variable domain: DGGITQSPKYLFRKEGQNVTLSCEQNLNHDAMYWYRQDPGQGLRLIYYSQIVNDFQKGDIAEGYSVSREKKESFPLTVTSAQKNPTAFYLCASILGGEAFFGQGTRLTVV.

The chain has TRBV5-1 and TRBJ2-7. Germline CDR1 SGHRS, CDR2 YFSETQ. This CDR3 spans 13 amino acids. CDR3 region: CASSFIYGHEQYF.

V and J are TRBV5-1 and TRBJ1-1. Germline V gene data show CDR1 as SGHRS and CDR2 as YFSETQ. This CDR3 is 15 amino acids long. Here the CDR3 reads CASSSGEFRATEAFF. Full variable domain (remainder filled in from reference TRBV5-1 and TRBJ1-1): KAGVTQTPRYLIKTRGQQVTLSCSPISGHRSVSWYQQTPGQGLQFLFEYFSETQRNKGNFPGRFSGRQFSNSRSEMNVSTLELGDSALYLCASSSGEFRATEAFFGQGTRLTVV.